Listed here is a single TCR beta chain. Unsorted material relied on about 90 million PBMCs as the source of genomic DNA. This sample stems from a study of shared clonotypes between healthy human individuals. An assay was performed, and its level was deep. Clones were read by immunoSEQ multiplex PCR, and TCRdb kept only the in-frame ones, dropping some. The table has approximately 500,000 clones, over 75% seen once. Per the germline V gene, CDR1 is KGHSH and CDR2 is LQKENI. This CDR3 is built from 18 residues. V dropped 6 bases and J dropped 6; count of bases not matched to a gene: 21. The chain joins TRBV18 to TRBJ1-2; 8 bases map to TRBD1. Input material: PBMCs. This clonotype was obtained from a woman in her forties in good health. Some clones in this sample may be carry-over from other donors' samples. The CDR3: CASSQDQGAQTEEDGYTF. The CDR3 DNA reads as TGTGCCAGCTCTCAAGATCAGGGGGCGCAAACCGAGGAGGATGGCTACACCTTC.